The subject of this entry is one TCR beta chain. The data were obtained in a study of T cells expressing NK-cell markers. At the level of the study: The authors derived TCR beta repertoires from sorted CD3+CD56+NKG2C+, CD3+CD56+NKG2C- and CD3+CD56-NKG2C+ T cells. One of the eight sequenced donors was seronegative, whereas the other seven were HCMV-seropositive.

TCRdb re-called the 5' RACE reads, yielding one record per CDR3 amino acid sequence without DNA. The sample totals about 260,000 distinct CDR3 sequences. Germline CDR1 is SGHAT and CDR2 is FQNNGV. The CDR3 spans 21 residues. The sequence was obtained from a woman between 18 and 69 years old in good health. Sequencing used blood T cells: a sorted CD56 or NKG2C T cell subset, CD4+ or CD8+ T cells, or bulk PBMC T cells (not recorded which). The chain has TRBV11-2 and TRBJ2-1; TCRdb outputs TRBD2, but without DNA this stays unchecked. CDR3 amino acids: CASRLPRRASGRASSYNEQFF.